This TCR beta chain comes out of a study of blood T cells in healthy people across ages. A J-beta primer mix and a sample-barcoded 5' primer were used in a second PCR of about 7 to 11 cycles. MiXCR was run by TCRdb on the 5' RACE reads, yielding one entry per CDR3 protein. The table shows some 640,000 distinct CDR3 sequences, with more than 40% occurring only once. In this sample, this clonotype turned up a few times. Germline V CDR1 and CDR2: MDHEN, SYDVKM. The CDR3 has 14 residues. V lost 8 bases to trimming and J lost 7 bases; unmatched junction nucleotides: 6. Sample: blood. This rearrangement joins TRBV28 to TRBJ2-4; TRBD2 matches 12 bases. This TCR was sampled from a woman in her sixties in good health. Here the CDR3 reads CASGLAGGRNIQYF. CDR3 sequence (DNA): TGTGCCAGCGGTCTAGCGGGAGGGAGGAACATTCAGTACTTC.